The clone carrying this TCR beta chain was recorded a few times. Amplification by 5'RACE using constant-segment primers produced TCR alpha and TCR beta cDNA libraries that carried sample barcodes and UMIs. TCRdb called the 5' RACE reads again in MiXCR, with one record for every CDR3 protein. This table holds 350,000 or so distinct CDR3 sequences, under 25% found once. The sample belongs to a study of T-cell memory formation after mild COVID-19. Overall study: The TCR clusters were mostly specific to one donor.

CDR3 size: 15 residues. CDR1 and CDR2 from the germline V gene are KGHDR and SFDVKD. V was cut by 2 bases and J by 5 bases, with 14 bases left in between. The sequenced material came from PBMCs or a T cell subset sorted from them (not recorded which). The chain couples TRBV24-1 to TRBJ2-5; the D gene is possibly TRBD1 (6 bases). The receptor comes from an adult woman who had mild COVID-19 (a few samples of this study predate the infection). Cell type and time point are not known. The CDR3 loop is CATSDSAGVGETQYF. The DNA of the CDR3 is TGTGCCACCAGTGATTCGGCAGGGGTTGGGGAGACCCAGTACTTC.